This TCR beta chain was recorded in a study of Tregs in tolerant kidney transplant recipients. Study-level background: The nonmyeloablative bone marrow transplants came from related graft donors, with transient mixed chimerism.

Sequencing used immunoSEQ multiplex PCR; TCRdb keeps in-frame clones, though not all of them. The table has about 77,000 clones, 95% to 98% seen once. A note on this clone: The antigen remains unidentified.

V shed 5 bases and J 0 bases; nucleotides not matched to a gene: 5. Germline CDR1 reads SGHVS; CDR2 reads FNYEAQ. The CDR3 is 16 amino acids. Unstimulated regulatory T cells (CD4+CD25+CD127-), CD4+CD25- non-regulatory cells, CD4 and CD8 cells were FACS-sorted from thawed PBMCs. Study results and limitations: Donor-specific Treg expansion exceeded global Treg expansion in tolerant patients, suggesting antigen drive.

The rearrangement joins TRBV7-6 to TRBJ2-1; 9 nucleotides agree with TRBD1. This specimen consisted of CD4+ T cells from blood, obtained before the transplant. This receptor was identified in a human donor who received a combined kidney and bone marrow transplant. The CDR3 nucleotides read TGTGCCAGCAGCCCGTGGGACAGGGACTCCTACAATGAGCAGTTCTTC. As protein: CASSPWDRDSYNEQFF.